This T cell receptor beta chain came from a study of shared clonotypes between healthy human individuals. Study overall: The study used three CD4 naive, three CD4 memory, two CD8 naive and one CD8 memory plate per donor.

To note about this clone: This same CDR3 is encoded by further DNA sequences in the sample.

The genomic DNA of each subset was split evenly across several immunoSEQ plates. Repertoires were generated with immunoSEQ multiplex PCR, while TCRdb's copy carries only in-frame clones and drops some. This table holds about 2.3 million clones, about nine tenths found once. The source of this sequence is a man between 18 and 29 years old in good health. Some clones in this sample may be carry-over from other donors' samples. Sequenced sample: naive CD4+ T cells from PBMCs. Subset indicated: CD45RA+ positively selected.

For the CDR3, the DNA is TGTGCCAGCAGCTTAACGAGGGAGTCTAACTATGGCTACACCTTC. It encodes CASSLTRESNYGYTF. The chain joins TRBV7-3 to TRBJ1-2, with unresolved D. The CDR3 is 15 residues long. Germline V gives CDR1 SGHTA, CDR2 FQGTGA. Trimming removed 0 bases at V and 0 bases at J, with 8 bases between.